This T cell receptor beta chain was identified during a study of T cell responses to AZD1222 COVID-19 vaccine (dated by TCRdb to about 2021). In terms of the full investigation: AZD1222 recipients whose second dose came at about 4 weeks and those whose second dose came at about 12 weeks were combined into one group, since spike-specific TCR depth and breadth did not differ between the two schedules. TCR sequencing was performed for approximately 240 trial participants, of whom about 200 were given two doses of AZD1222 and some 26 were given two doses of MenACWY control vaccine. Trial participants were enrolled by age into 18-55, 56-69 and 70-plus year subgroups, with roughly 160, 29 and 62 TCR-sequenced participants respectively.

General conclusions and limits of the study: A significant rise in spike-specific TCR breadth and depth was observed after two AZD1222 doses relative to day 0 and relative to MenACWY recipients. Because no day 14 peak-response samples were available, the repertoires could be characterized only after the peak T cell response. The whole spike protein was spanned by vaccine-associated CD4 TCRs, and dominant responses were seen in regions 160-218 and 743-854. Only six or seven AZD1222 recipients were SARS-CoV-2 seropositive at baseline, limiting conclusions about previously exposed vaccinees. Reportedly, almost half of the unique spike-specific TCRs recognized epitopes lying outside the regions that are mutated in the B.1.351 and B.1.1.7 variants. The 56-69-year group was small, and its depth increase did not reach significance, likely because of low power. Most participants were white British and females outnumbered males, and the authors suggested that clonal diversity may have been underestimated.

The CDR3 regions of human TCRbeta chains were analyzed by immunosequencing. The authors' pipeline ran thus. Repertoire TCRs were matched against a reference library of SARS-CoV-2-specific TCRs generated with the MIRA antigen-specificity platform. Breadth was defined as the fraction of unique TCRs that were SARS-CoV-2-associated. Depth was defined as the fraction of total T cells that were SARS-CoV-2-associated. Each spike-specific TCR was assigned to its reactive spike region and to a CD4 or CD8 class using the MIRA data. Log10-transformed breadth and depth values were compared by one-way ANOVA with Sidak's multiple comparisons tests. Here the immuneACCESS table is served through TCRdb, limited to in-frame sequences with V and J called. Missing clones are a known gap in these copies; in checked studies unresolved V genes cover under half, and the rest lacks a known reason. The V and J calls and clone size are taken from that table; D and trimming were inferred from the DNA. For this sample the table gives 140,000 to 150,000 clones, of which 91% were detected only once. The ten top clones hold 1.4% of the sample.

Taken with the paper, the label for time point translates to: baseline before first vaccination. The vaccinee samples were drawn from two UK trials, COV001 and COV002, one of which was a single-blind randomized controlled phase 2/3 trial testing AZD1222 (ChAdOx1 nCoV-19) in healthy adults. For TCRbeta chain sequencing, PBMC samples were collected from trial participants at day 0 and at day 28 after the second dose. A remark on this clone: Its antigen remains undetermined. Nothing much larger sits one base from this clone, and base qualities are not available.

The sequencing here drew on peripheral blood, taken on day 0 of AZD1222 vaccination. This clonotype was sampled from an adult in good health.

The CDR3 region has the sequence CASSLSGWGDGNSPLHF. The DNA sequence is given as TGTGCCAGCAGCTTATCGGGTTGGGGGGACGGTAATTCACCCCTCCACTTT. The chain is encoded by TRBV13 joined to TRBJ1-6; D gene: possibly TRBD1, on 5 matching bases. Including cysteine and phenylalanine, the CDR3 has 17 amino acids. Only the CDR3 portion is preserved as DNA: 51 bases, with reading frame beginning at the first base. Reading the germline V gene (reference sequence) gives CDR1 PRHDT and CDR2 FYEKMQ. Trimming takes 2 bases from V and 6 bases from J, and the germline ends sit 17 bases apart.